The 14 T cell receptor beta chains below come from one sample, sequenced in a study of T cell responses to AZD1222 COVID-19 vaccine. Data came from immunoSEQ multiplex PCR; TCRdb stores just in-frame clones and leaves some out. Here the sample spans some 99,000 clones, around 90% being singletons. Specimen: peripheral blood, collected on day 0 of MenACWY control vaccination. The receptors were sampled from an adult in good health.

V gene TRBV6-1 combines with J gene TRBJ2-7; perhaps TRBD1 as D (7 bases). The length of the CDR3 is 15 residues. V lost 1 base, J lost 6 bases, and 16 bases lay in between. Looked up from germline, CDR1 is MNHNS and CDR2 is SASEGT. The CDR3 DNA is TGTGCCAGCAGTGAAGAGATGGAGGGGGCGACCGAGCAGTACTTC. Amino acid sequence: CASSEEMEGATEQYF.

As regards this clone: Lacking the conserved final phenylalanine or tryptophan, this CDR3 likely reflects a read error. It is unclear where the CDR3 begins or ends on the DNA, so no DNA is shown, and the CDR3 is as TCRdb lists it. The rearrangement links TRBV5-6 to TRBJ1-1. Counting both end residues, the CDR3 totals 11 amino acids. Germline CDR1 reads SGHDT; CDR2 reads YYEEEE. The CDR3 region is CASSLGSSQGL.

The V gene is TRBV18, the J gene TRBJ2-1; D ambiguous. The V end lost 3 bases, the J end lost 5 bases, and 8 bases lay between the germline ends. The CDR3 totals 13 residues. Germline V gene sequence: CDR1 KGHSH, CDR2 LQKENI. CDR3 DNA sequence: TGTGCCAGCTCACCCACCATGAACAATGAGCAGTTCTTC. It encodes CASSPTMNNEQFF.

J is TRBJ1-3 and V is TRBV7-9; D call uncertain. V lost 7 bases and J lost 4, with 17 bases in between. From germline, CDR1 is SEHNR and CDR2 FQNEAQ (reference sequence). The CDR3 loop spans 15 amino acids. CDR3 sequence reads: CASTSVPRSGNTIYF. The CDR3 DNA reads as TGTGCCAGCACCTCAGTGCCTCGGTCCGGAAACACCATATATTTT. Together with reference TRBV7-9 and TRBJ1-3, the CDR3 gives the full variable domain: DTGVSQNPRHKITKRGQNVTFRCDPISEHNRLYWYRQTLGQGPEFLTYFQNEAQLEKSRLLSDRFSAERPKGSFSTLEIQRTEQGDSAMYLCASTSVPRSGNTIYFGEGSWLTVV.

V is TRBV6-5 and J is TRBJ2-7; 9 bases line up with TRBD2. J was trimmed by 3 bases and V by 2 bases; bases with no gene match: 5. The CDR3 loop spans 15 amino acids. Germline V gene data show CDR1 as MNHEY and CDR2 as SVGAGI. DNA for the CDR3: TGTGCCAGCAGTTACGCGGCTAGCGGGGTCTACGAGCAGTACTTC. It specifies CASSYAASGVYEQYF.

The V gene is TRBV7-2, the J gene TRBJ2-2; 11 bases fit TRBD1. This CDR3 is 12 amino acids long. V was pared by 8 bases and J by 7 bases, with 0 bases of the junction left unmatched. The germline gives CDR1 SGHTA, CDR2 FQGNSA. The CDR3 loop is CASGTGGGELFF. CDR3 in DNA: TGTGCCAGCGGGACAGGGGGCGGGGAGCTGTTTTTT.

DNA of the CDR3: TGTGCCAGTAGTATTTATCCTGGGACAGGCCGCCAAGAGACCCAGTACTTC. The encoded protein is CASSIYPGTGRQETQYF. The rearrangement links TRBV19 to TRBJ2-5; TRBD1 aligns across 8 bases. This CDR3 spans 17 amino acids. The V and J ends lost 3 bases and 1 base, in that order; junction bases with no gene match: 10. CDR1 LNHDA and CDR2 SQIVND come from the germline V gene (reference sequence).

The CDR3 reads CASSPGTGPNQPQHF. CDR3 coding DNA: TGTGCCAGCAGCCCCGGGACAGGGCCGAATCAGCCCCAGCATTTT. The genes are TRBV7-6 and TRBJ1-5, with 9 bases identical to TRBD1. Germline V gene data show CDR1 as SGHVS and CDR2 as FNYEAQ. The CDR3 has 15 amino acids. J was trimmed by 4 bases and V by 5 bases; bases with no gene match: 6.

The chain carries TRBV2 and TRBJ1-2, with D possibly being TRBD1 (5 bases). The CDR3 spans 14 residues. Germline V gene sequence: CDR1 SNHLY, CDR2 FYNNEI. V shed 0 bases and J shed 1 base, with 6 bases lying between them. The CDR3 sequence: CASSEAGGNYGYTF. The CDR3 DNA is TGTGCCAGCAGTGAAGCCGGGGGTAACTATGGCTACACCTTC.

This chain connects TRBV30 to TRBJ1-5; maybe TRBD1 (6 bases). V shed 2 bases and J shed 7 bases, with 12 bases lying between them. Per germline, CDR1 GTSNPN and CDR2 SVGIG (reference sequence). CDR3 size: 13 residues. For the CDR3, the DNA is TGTGCCTGGAGTCTAGGGGGTAACCAGCCCCAGCATTTT. It translates to CAWSLGGNQPQHF.

The chain links TRBV28 to TRBJ2-1; TRBD1 matches 8 bases. V was pared by 3 bases and J by 3 bases, with 4 bases of the junction left unmatched. CDR1 and CDR2 from the germline V gene are MDHEN and SYDVKM. The CDR3 consists of 15 residues. The CDR3 coding sequence is TGTGCCAGCAGTTTGCAGGGGGCGATCTACAATGAGCAGTTCTTC. This encodes CASSLQGAIYNEQFF.

The chain carries TRBV6-5 and TRBJ1-1; TRBD1 might be the D (6 bases). Germline V gene lookup returns CDR1 MNHEY and CDR2 SVGAGI. CDR3 length equals 12 residues. V dropped 10 bases and J dropped 0 bases, with 9 bases sitting between them. CDR3 in DNA: TGTGCCATCAGGGGCATGAACACTGAAGCTTTCTTT. Amino acids: CAIRGMNTEAFF.

V and J are TRBV18 and TRBJ2-1; maybe TRBD2 (6 bases). Per germline, CDR1 KGHSH and CDR2 LQKENI. Trimming took off 0 bases at V and 4 bases at J, with 19 bases between the two ends. This CDR3 contains 18 residues. Here the CDR3 reads CASSPPLNRGGGYNEQFF. In nucleotides, the CDR3 is TGTGCCAGCTCACCACCACTGAATAGGGGTGGGGGGTACAATGAGCAGTTCTTC.

The V and J genes are TRBV29-1 and TRBJ2-7, with 8 bases fitting TRBD2. The CDR3 is 14 residues long. J lost 0 bases, V lost 6 bases, and 7 bases had no gene match. Germline CDR1 SQVTM, CDR2 ANQGSEA. The CDR3 region is CSVVREGSSYEQYF. The CDR3, as DNA: TGCAGCGTCGTACGGGAGGGAAGCTCCTACGAGCAGTACTTC.